The subject of this entry is one TCR beta chain. This clonotype was picked up a small number of times. The antigen this receptor binds is unknown. No clone much larger than this one lies a single base away; base qualities are absent. PBMCs were isolated by Ficoll-Paque density gradient centrifugation. Sequencing used an Illumina NovaSeq 6000. TCRalpha and TCRbeta cDNA libraries were constructed by 5'RACE with constant-segment primers, with sample barcodes and unique molecular identifiers being introduced. Trizol reagent was used to extract RNA from every sample. The libraries were amplified in two PCR steps, and the second step added a second sample barcode and Illumina TruSeq adapters. Libraries were sequenced on an Illumina NovaSeq with 2 x 150 bp paired-end reads. Turning to the authors' computational methods: With migec v1.2.7, reads were demultiplexed and then collapsed into UMI-guided consensus sequences. With mixcr v2.1.11, UMI consensuses were aligned to TRA and TRB V and J templates and assembled into clonotypes. Clonotypes were classified as expanded or contracted when called significant by both edgeR and NoisET, with noise models trained on biological replicates. edgeR calls used a false discovery rate-adjusted p below 0.01 and a log2 fold-change threshold of 1. As an exploratory analysis of dynamics, PCA with hierarchical clustering was applied to max-normalized trajectories of the 1000 most abundant clonotypes. Separately sequenced CD4+ and CD8+ repertoires were used to assign the CD4 or CD8 phenotype of responding clones. The public reads were reprocessed in TCRdb via fastp at Q25 and MiXCR, keeping in-frame beta chains. Each entry is one CDR3 protein sequence, shown with its most common DNA and genes. TCRdb's processing, not the study's, gives the V and J calls here. For this sample the table gives 340,000 or so distinct CDR3 sequences, of which roughly 13% were detected only once. Jointly, the top ten make up about 22% of the sample.

Trimming removed 5 bases from V and 7 bases from J, leaving 17 bases between the germline ends. Measured from the cysteine to the phenylalanine, the CDR3 is 13 residues long. Just the 39-base CDR3 DNA is kept, in frame starting at base 1. CDR1 and CDR2 are drawn from the germline V gene (reference sequence): GTSNPN, SVGIG. This sample was taken from a study of T-cell memory formation after mild COVID-19 (dated by TCRdb to the early 2020s). Context from the whole study: TCR sequence clusters from the two donors were found to be largely donor specific. The cohort comprised two young, previously healthy adult volunteers, one female and one male. T-cell clones expanding and contracting after mild COVID-19 in two donors were tracked by longitudinal TCRalpha and TCRbeta repertoire sequencing. Beyond this particular receptor, the publication reports: Contracting CD4+ clones turned up mainly in the CM and EM memory subsets, whereas EMRA was where CD8+ clones were enriched. Clones contracting from day 15 to 85 had balanced CD4/CD8 phenotypes, while a second wave expanding from day 15 to 37 was biased towards CD4+. The study covered only a couple of mild cases, and larger cohorts including severe cases with pre-infection samples were considered necessary. The second-wave clones that peaked on day 37 were not confirmed to be SARS-CoV-2 specific. Some responding clones were found in pre-infection memory, which suggests that pre-existing cross-reactive memory T cells took part in the SARS-CoV-2 response.

Sequencing was done on a sample of PBMCs or a T cell subset sorted from them (not recorded which). The TCR originated in a man aged 18 to 29 who had mild COVID-19 (a few samples of this study predate the infection). The sample titles of this study are shuffled in the database, so cell type and time point are left out; the donor was told from shared clones. The rearrangement joined TRBV30 to TRBJ1-1, with TRBD1 as a weak D call on 6 bases. The nucleotide sequence reads TGTGCCTGGGTACAGGGTTCCTACTTTGAAGCTTTCTTT. It encodes CAWVQGSYFEAFF.